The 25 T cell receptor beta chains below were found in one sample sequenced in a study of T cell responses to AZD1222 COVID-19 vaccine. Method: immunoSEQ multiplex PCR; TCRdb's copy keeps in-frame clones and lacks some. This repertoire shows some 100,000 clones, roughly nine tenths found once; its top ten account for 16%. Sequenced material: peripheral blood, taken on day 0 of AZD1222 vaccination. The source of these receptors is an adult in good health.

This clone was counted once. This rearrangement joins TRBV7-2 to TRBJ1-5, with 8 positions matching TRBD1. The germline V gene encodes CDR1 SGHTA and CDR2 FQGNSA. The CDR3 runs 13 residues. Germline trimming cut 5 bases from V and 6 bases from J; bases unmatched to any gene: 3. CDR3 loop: CASSPDRGQPQHF. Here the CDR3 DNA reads TGTGCCAGCAGCCCAGACAGGGGTCAGCCCCAGCATTTT.

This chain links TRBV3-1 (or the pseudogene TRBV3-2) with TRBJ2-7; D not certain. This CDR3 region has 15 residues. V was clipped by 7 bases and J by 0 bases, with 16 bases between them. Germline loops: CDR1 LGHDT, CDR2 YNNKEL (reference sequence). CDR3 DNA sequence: TGTGCCAGCACACCAGGCGACCTCACCTCCTACGAGCAGTACTTC. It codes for CASTPGDLTSYEQYF.

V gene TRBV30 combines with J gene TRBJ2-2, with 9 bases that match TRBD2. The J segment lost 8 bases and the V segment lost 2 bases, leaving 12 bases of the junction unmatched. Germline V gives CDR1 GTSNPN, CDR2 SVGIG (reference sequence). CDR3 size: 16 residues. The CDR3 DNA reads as TGTGCCTGGAGTTGGTGGGCTAGCGGGATGGGTGGGGAGCTGTTTTTT. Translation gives CAWSWWASGMGGELFF.

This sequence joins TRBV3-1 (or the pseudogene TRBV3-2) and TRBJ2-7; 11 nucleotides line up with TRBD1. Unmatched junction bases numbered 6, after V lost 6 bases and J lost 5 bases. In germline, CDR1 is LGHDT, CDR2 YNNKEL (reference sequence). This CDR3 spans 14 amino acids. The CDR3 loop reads CASRPGQGANEQYF. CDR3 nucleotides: TGTGCCAGCAGACCCGGACAGGGGGCTAACGAGCAGTACTTC.

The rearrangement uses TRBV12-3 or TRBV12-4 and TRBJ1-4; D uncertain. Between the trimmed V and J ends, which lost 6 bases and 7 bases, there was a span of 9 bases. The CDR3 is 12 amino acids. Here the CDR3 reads CASRRVGEKLFF. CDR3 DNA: TGTGCCAGCAGGAGGGTTGGTGAAAAACTGTTTTTT.

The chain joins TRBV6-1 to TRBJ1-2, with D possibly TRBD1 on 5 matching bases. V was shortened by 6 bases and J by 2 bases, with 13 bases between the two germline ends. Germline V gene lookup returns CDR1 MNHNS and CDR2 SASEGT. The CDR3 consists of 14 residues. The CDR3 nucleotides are TGTGCCAGCAGGGGGGGGATGTCGAACTATGGCTACACCTTC. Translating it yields CASRGGMSNYGYTF.

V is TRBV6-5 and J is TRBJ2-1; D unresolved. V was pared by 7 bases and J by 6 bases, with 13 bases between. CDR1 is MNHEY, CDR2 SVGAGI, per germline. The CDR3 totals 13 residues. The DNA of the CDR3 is TGTGCCAGCACCCGGTCTGTAGCCAATGAGCAGTTCTTC. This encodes CASTRSVANEQFF.

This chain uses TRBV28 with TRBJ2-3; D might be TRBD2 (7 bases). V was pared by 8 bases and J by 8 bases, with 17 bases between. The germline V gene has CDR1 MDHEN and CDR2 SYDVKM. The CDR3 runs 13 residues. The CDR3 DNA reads TGTGCCAGCCGTCGGGGGGCACACGGTACGCAGTATTTT. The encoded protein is CASRRGAHGTQYF.

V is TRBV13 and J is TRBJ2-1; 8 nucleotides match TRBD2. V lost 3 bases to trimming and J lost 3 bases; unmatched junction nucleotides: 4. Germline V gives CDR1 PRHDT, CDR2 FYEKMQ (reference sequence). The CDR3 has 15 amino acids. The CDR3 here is CASSFEREFYNEQFF. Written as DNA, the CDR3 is TGTGCCAGCAGCTTCGAGCGGGAGTTCTACAATGAGCAGTTCTTC.

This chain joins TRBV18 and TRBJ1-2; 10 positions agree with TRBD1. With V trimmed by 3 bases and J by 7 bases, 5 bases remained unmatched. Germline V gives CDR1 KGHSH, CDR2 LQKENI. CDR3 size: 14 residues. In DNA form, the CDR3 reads TGTGCCAGCTCACCGTCCCGGGACAGGGGTGGCTACACCTTC. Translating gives CASSPSRDRGGYTF.

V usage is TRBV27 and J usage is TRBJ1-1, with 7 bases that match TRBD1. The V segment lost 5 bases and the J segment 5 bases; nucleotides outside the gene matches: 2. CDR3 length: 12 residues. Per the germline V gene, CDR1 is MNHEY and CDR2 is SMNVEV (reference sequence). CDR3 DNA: TGTGCCAGCAGTGAACAGGGGACTGAAGCTTTCTTT. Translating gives CASSEQGTEAFF.

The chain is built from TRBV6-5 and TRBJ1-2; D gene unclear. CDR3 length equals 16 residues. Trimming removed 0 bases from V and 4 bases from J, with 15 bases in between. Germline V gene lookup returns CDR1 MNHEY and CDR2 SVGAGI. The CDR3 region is CASSYSGQRQLYGYTF. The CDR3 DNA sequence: TGTGCCAGCAGTTACTCTGGGCAGAGACAACTCTATGGCTACACCTTC.

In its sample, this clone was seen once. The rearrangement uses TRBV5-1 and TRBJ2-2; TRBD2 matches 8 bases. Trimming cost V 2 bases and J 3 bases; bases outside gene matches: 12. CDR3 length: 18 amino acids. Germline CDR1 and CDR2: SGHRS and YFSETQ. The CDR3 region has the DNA TGCGCCAGCAGCTTCGGCCCACGTGTAGCGGGATACACCGGGGAGCTGTTTTTT. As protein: CASSFGPRVAGYTGELFF.

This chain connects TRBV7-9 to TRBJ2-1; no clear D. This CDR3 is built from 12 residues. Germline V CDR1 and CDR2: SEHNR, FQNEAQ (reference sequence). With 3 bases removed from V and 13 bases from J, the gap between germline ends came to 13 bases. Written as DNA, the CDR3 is TGTGCCAGCAGCTTTACTTTACTCCGTCAGTTCTTC. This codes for CASSFTLLRQFF.

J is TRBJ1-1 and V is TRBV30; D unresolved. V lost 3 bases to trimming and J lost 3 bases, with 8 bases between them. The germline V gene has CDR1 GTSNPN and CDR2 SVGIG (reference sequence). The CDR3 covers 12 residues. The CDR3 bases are TGTGCCTGGAGCCTACAGTACACTGAAGCTTTCTTT. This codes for CAWSLQYTEAFF.

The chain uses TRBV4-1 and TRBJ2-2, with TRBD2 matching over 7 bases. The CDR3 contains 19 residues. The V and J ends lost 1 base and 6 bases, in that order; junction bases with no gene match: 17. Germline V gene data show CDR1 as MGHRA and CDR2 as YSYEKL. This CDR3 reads CASSQVSSQLAILPGELFF. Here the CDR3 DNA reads TGCGCCAGCAGCCAAGTTTCATCCCAACTAGCGATTCTTCCCGGGGAGCTGTTTTTT.

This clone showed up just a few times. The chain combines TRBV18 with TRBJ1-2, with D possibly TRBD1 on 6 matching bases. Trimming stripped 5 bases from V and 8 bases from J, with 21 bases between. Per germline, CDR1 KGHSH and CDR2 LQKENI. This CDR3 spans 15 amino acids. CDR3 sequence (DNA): TGTGCCAGCTCAGCCGTTGGGCAGGGGAATACGGGCTACACCTTC. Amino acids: CASSAVGQGNTGYTF.

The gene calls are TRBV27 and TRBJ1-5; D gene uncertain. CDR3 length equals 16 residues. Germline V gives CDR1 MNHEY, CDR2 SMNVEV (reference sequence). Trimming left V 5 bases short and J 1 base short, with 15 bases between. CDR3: CASSRRGSGSNQPQHF. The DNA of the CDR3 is TGTGCCAGCAGTAGGAGAGGGTCCGGGAGCAATCAGCCCCAGCATTTT.

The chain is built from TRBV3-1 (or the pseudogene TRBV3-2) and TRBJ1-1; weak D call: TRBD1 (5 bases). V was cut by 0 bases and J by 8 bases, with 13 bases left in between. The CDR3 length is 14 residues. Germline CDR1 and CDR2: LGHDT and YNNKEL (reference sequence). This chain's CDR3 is CASSQDPGKGEAFF. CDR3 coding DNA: TGTGCCAGCAGCCAAGATCCAGGGAAAGGAGAAGCTTTCTTT.

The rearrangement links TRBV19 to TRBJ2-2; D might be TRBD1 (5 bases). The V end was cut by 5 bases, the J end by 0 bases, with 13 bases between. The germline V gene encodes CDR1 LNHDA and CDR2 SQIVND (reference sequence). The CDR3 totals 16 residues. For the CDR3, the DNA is TGTGCCAGTAGTCCCTCCGGCAGGGCGAACACCGGGGAGCTGTTTTTT. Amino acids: CASSPSGRANTGELFF.

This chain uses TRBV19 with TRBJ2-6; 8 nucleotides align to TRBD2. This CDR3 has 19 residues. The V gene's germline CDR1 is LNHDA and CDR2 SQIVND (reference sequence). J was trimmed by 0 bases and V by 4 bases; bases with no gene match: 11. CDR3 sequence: CASSSRGLVTSSGANVLTF. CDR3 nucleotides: TGTGCCAGTAGTAGCAGGGGACTAGTTACCAGCTCTGGGGCCAACGTCCTGACTTTC.

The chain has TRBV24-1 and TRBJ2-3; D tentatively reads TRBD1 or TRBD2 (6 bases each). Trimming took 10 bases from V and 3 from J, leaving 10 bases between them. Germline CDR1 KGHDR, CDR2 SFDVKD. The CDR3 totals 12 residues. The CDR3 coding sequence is TGTGCCACGGGGGGCATGACAGATACGCAGTATTTT. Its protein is CATGGMTDTQYF.

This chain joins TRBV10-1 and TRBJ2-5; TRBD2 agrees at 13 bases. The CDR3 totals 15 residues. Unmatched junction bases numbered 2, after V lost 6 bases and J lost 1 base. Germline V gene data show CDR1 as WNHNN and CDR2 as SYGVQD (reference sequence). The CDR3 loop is CASSWTSGSQETQYF. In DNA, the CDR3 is TGCGCCAGCAGCTGGACTAGCGGGAGCCAAGAGACCCAGTACTTC.

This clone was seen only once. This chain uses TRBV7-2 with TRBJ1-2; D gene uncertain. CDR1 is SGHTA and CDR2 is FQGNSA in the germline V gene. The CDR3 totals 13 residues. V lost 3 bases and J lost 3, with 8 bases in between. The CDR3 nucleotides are TGTGCCAGCAGCTTGCTGTGGGACTATGGCTACACCTTC. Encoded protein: CASSLLWDYGYTF.

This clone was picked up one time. The DNA for the CDR3 is TGTGCCAGCAGTTTTTTCGCTGAAGCTTTCTTT. This gives the protein CASSFFAEAFF. The J gene is TRBJ1-1, the V gene TRBV28; D is unresolved. The germline gives CDR1 MDHEN, CDR2 SYDVKM. CDR3 length equals 11 residues. V lost 3 bases and J 6 bases, leaving 5 bases between the germline ends.